This T cell receptor (beta chain) was captured by sequencing in a study of blood T cell repertoires in COVID-19. Turning to the study itself: Italy, Spain and the United States were the sources of the convalescent and acute COVID-19 samples. Nucleic acid was either cDNA or gDNA, and it came from T cells, B-cell-depleted T cells, or PBMCs.

CDR3 length: 15 amino acids. Germline assignment: CDR1 MNHEY and CDR2 SMNVEV (reference sequence). Between the trimmed V and J ends, which lost 4 bases and 1 base, there was a span of 11 bases. As processed by the authors: Reference gene primer amplification gave nucleated cell count estimates. Assay: immunoSEQ multiplex PCR; the TCRdb copy retains only in-frame clones and omits some. The V and J calls and clone size were taken over from that table, and D and trimming were inferred from the DNA. The table records 50,000 to 70,000 clones, about 91% of them present only once. The gene calls are TRBV27 and TRBJ1-5; a weak D match, TRBD1 (6 bases). The material sequenced was peripheral blood. The sequence came from a man between 60 and 75 years old with acute or convalescent COVID-19. CDR3 sequence (DNA): TGTGCCAGCAGTTACCGGACAGACAGCAATCAGCCCCAGCATTTT. Translation gives CASSYRTDSNQPQHF.